What follows are 32 T cell receptor beta chains derived from one specimen sequenced in a study of human T cells and chemical hapten exposure. The study used a library that attached unique molecular identifiers to individual cDNA molecules. Using its own MiXCR run on the reads, TCRdb lists one record per CDR3 protein. The table includes about 120,000 distinct CDR3 sequences, approximately 9% detected once. The study extracted total RNA from unfractionated whole blood. Sequencing input: whole blood. These receptors all stem from a human donor in good health. Some clones in this sample may be carry-over from other donors' samples.

This chain uses TRBV19 with TRBJ2-3; 11 bases line up with TRBD2. In germline, CDR1 is LNHDA, CDR2 SQIVND (reference sequence). The CDR3 runs to 16 residues. Germline trimming cut 5 bases from V and 2 bases from J; bases unmatched to any gene: 6. CDR3 loop: CASSPPLAGATDTQYF. The CDR3 nucleotides read TGTGCCAGTAGTCCCCCACTAGCGGGGGCCACAGATACGCAGTATTTT.

This clonotype has more than one count but fewer than ten. V usage is TRBV7-6 and J usage is TRBJ1-4; 7 bases align to TRBD1. The CDR3 is made up of 15 amino acids. Trimming removed 4 bases from V and 3 bases from J; junction bases left unmatched: 5. CDR1 is SGHVS, CDR2 FNYEAQ, per germline. The chain's CDR3 is CASSSPGTANEKLFF. DNA of the CDR3: TGTGCCAGCAGCTCTCCCGGGACAGCTAATGAAAAACTGTTTTTT. Looking up the rest from reference TRBV7-6 and TRBJ1-4 gives the full variable domain: GAGVSQSPRYKVTKRGQDVALRCDPISGHVSLYWYRQALGQGPEFLTYFNYEAQQDKSGLPNDRFSAERPEGSISTLTIQRTEQRDSAMYRCASSSPGTANEKLFFGSGTQLSVL.

This clonotype showed up just a few times. The rearrangement joins TRBV12-3 or TRBV12-4 to TRBJ2-1; TRBD1 might be the D (5 bases). Trimming removed 6 bases from V and 5 bases from J, with 11 bases in between. The CDR3 extends over 13 amino acids. The CDR3, as DNA: TGTGCCAGCAGAATGACAGTCCACAATGAGCAGTTCTTC. Encoded protein: CASRMTVHNEQFF.

This clonotype occurred many times. This sequence joins TRBV20-1 and TRBJ2-7; D unclear. The ends were cut back, 0 bases at V and 2 bases at J, with 23 bases in the middle. Germline-derived CDR1 and CDR2 are DFQATT and SNEGSKA (reference sequence). This CDR3 has 18 amino acids. The CDR3 DNA is TGCAGTGCTAGAGATGGGTTAGGACCACTCGCGGCCCCCTACGAGCAGTACTTC. Amino acids: CSARDGLGPLAAPYEQYF.

V gene TRBV20-1 combines with J gene TRBJ2-3; D tentatively fits TRBD1 or TRBD2 (6 bases each). V lost 6 bases and J 4 bases, leaving 17 bases between the germline ends. There are 14 residues in the CDR3. Germline V CDR1 and CDR2: DFQATT, SNEGSKA (reference sequence). The DNA of the CDR3 is TGCAGTGCAAGGGGGGACCAGCCTGCAGATACGCAGTATTTT. This gives the protein CSARGDQPADTQYF.

This chain uses TRBV7-2 with TRBJ1-2, with TRBD1 identical over 9 bases. Germline CDR1 reads SGHTA; CDR2 reads FQGNSA. V dropped 2 bases and J dropped 4; count of bases not matched to a gene: 11. This CDR3 has 17 amino acids. The CDR3 nucleotides are TGTGCCAGCAGCTTAACTGAGACAGGGGGTATTTTCTATGGCTACACCTTC. It encodes CASSLTETGGIFYGYTF. The whole variable domain, remainder taken from reference TRBV7-2 and TRBJ1-2, is GAGVSQSPSNKVTEKGKDVELRCDPISGHTALYWYRQSLGQGLEFLIYFQGNSAPDKSGLPSDRFSAERTGGSVSTLTIQRTQQEDSAVYLCASSLTETGGIFYGYTFGSGTRLTVV.

This clonotype was recorded at least ten times. The chain recombines TRBV12-3 or TRBV12-4 with TRBJ2-7, with D possibly being TRBD1 (7 bases). The V end was cut by 6 bases, the J end by 3 bases, with 15 bases between. This CDR3 comprises 14 residues. Here the CDR3 reads CASSNRGLGYEQYF. The CDR3 DNA is TGTGCCAGCAGCAACAGGGGACTCGGCTACGAGCAGTACTTC.

The chain combines TRBV9 with TRBJ2-3; 7 bases map to TRBD1. Germline V gene lookup returns CDR1 SGDLS and CDR2 YYNGEE. The CDR3 spans 16 residues. The trim removed 4 bases at V and 0 bases at J, leaving 8 bases unmatched. CDR3 nucleotide sequence: TGTGCCAGCAGCAAGTACGACAGGGCCAGCACAGATACGCAGTATTTT. This sequence encodes CASSKYDRASTDTQYF.

The chain uses TRBV6-2 or TRBV6-3 and TRBJ2-7; D is unclear. Germline loops: CDR1 MNHEY, CDR2 SVGEGT. This CDR3 has 14 residues. The V end was cut by 5 bases, the J end by 3 bases, with 14 bases between. CDR3 sequence: CASSPEDPNYEQYF. In nucleotides, the CDR3 is TGTGCCAGCAGTCCAGAGGACCCAAACTACGAGCAGTACTTC.

A few counts support this clonotype. V gene TRBV29-1 combines with J gene TRBJ1-6, with TRBD1 identical over 10 bases. J was trimmed by 6 bases and V by 4 bases; bases with no gene match: 3. CDR3 size: 14 residues. The V gene's germline CDR1 is SQVTM and CDR2 ANQGSEA. This CDR3 is CSVVTGGLNSPLHF. In DNA form, the CDR3 reads TGCAGCGTTGTGACAGGGGGCCTTAATTCACCCCTCCACTTT.

On this clonotype itself: One junction end disagrees with the germline gene, perhaps due to a read error. The V gene is TRBV25-1, the J gene TRBJ2-2; unclear D gene. There are 13 residues in the CDR3. The germline gives CDR1 MGHDK, CDR2 SYGVNS. The CDR3 DNA reads TGTACCAGCAGTGAAACGAACACCGGGGAGCTGTTTTTT. Its translation: CTSSETNTGELFF.

This clonotype was seen a few times. The CDR3, as DNA: TGCAGCGTGGCCTTGCTAGCGGGGGCCTACGAGCAGTACTTC. Its protein is CSVALLAGAYEQYF. The chain employs TRBV29-1 and TRBJ2-7, with 10 bases that match TRBD2. Trimming took 6 bases from V and 2 from J; bases not matched to a gene: 7. The CDR3 loop spans 14 amino acids. The germline V gene has CDR1 SQVTM and CDR2 ANQGSEA.

This clonotype was counted between two and nine times. The CDR3 loop is CASSYSTRLANTDTQYF. In DNA form, the CDR3 reads TGTGCCAGCAGTTACTCGACACGGCTAGCCAACACAGATACGCAGTATTTT. J is TRBJ2-3 and V is TRBV6-6; tentatively, D is TRBD2 (5 bases). This CDR3 comprises 17 residues. The ends were cut back, 0 bases at V and 2 bases at J, with 15 bases in the middle. Per the germline V gene, CDR1 is MNHNY and CDR2 is SVGAGI (reference sequence).

The gene calls are TRBV7-6 and TRBJ2-1; perhaps TRBD1 as D (6 bases). This CDR3 has 15 residues. V was pared by 2 bases and J by 2 bases, with 10 bases between. CDR1 and CDR2 from the germline V gene are SGHVS and FNYEAQ. Here the CDR3 reads CASSLRDTTYNEQFF. CDR3 DNA sequence: TGTGCCAGCAGCTTAAGGGACACCACCTACAATGAGCAGTTCTTC.

The chain uses TRBV9 and TRBJ2-7; 12 bases map to TRBD2. The CDR3 runs 15 residues. Germline V gene lookup returns CDR1 SGDLS and CDR2 YYNGEE. V lost 4 bases and J lost 3; bases outside the gene matches: 5. In nucleotides, the CDR3 is TGTGCCAGCAGCTCAGGACTAGCGGGGAACTACGAGCAGTACTTC. Amino acid sequence: CASSSGLAGNYEQYF.

The chain recombines TRBV15 with TRBJ2-1; D perhaps matches TRBD1 (6 bases). The length of the CDR3 is 16 residues. The V gene lost 5 bases and the J gene lost 2 bases, with 16 bases spanning the gap. The V gene's germline CDR1 is LNHNV and CDR2 YYDKDF (reference sequence). This CDR3 reads CATSWTEASTYNEQFF. CDR3 DNA sequence: TGTGCCACCAGCTGGACAGAGGCAAGCACCTACAATGAGCAGTTCTTC. Together with reference TRBV15 and TRBJ2-1, the CDR3 gives the full variable domain: DAMVIQNPRYQVTQFGKPVTLSCSQTLNHNVMYWYQQKSSQAPKLLFHYYDKDFNNEADTPDNFQSRRPNTSFCFLDIRSPGLGDTAMYLCATSWTEASTYNEQFFGPGTRLTVL.

This clonotype was observed at least ten times. V usage is TRBV9 and J usage is TRBJ1-3; unclear D gene. Trimming left V 0 bases short and J 4 bases short, with 5 bases between. CDR3 length: 13 residues. Germline-derived CDR1 and CDR2 are SGDLS and YYNGEE. The CDR3 nucleotides are TGTGCCAGCAGCGTAGCTATCGGAAACACCATATATTTT. Translating gives CASSVAIGNTIYF.

This clonotype was found many times. The chain joins TRBV6-2 or TRBV6-3 to TRBJ1-1, with D uncertain. V was trimmed by 2 bases and J by 7 bases, leaving 8 bases between them. Per germline, CDR1 MNHEY and CDR2 SVGEGT. CDR3 length: 12 residues. In DNA form, the CDR3 reads TGTGCCAGCAGTTACCCGGGCAGTGAAGCTTTCTTT. Translating it yields CASSYPGSEAFF.

The V and J genes are TRBV7-2 and TRBJ2-1; D may be TRBD2 (5 bases). The CDR3 has 16 residues. The germline CDR1 and CDR2 sequences are SGHTA and FQGNSA. The germline V and J ends were trimmed by 1 base and 5 bases, with 15 bases remaining between them. The CDR3 DNA is TGTGCCAGCAGCTTAGGGGTAGTCCGGGAAGACAATGAGCAGTTCTTC. It yields the protein CASSLGVVREDNEQFF.

The chain has TRBV10-3 and TRBJ2-7; 11 positions agree with TRBD1. The CDR3 consists of 14 residues. The ends lost 0 bases at V and 5 bases at J; junction bases unmatched: 0. Germline lookup yields CDR1 ENHRY and CDR2 SYGVKD. The CDR3 sequence: CAISESDRGHEQYF. For the CDR3, the DNA is TGTGCCATCAGTGAGTCGGACAGGGGGCACGAGCAGTACTTC.

The chain joins TRBV29-1 to TRBJ2-7, with TRBD1 as a possible D gene (6 bases). This CDR3 contains 14 residues. The V gene lost 6 bases and the J gene lost 0 bases, with 15 bases spanning the gap. CDR1 and CDR2 from the germline V gene are SQVTM and ANQGSEA. CDR3: CSVSTLDSSYEQYF. The CDR3 region has the DNA TGCAGCGTCTCCACCCTGGACAGCTCCTACGAGCAGTACTTC.

Only a few counts were recorded for this clonotype. V is TRBV15 and J is TRBJ1-5; perhaps TRBD1 as D (5 bases). Looked up from germline, CDR1 is LNHNV and CDR2 is YYDKDF (reference sequence). Trimming took 4 bases from V and 4 from J, leaving 8 bases between them. The CDR3 loop spans 13 amino acids. Here the CDR3 reads CATSMTANQPQHF. The CDR3, as DNA: TGTGCCACCAGCATGACAGCAAATCAGCCCCAGCATTTT.

The rearrangement joins TRBV10-2 to TRBJ2-2; TRBD2 agrees at 7 bases. Germline CDR1 and CDR2: WSHSY and SAAADI. CDR3 length equals 15 residues. The V and J ends lost 2 bases and 7 bases, in that order; junction bases with no gene match: 7. CDR3 sequence reads: CASSEDWTRSGELFF. CDR3 nucleotides: TGCGCCAGCAGTGAGGATTGGACTAGAAGCGGGGAGCTGTTTTTT.

This clonotype occurred many times. This sequence joins TRBV12-3 or TRBV12-4 and TRBJ1-1; maybe TRBD1 (6 bases). The ends were cut back, 6 bases at V and 5 bases at J, with 16 bases in the middle. This CDR3 has 14 residues. CDR3 bases: TGTGCCAGCAGCCCCCGGGGAGGGGGAACTGAAGCTTTCTTT. Translated: CASSPRGGGTEAFF.

In its sample, this clonotype was seen many times. The V call is TRBV29-1, the J call TRBJ2-2; no clear D gene. The CDR3 spans 12 residues. Germline assignment: CDR1 SQVTM and CDR2 ANQGSEA. Trimming took 4 bases from V and 3 from J, leaving 6 bases between them. This chain's CDR3 is CSVVHHTGELFF. The CDR3 nucleotides read TGCAGCGTTGTACATCACACCGGGGAGCTGTTTTTT.

This clonotype has more than one count but fewer than ten. The chain carries TRBV7-7 and TRBJ2-1; TRBD1 agrees at 10 bases. The CDR3 consists of 20 residues. The V gene end was trimmed by 0 bases and the J gene end by 0 bases; junction bases not matched to a gene: 11. The germline V gene encodes CDR1 SSHAT and CDR2 FNYEAQ (reference sequence). The CDR3 DNA follows: TGTGCCAGCAGCTTAGCTCCGGGACAGGGGACTTCTTCCTCCTACAATGAGCAGTTCTTC. Protein product: CASSLAPGQGTSSSYNEQFF.

This clonotype was detected many times. The chain has TRBV28 and TRBJ1-1; 9 nucleotides match TRBD1. This CDR3 spans 14 amino acids. The V segment lost 3 bases and the J segment 6 bases; nucleotides outside the gene matches: 5. The germline CDR1 and CDR2 sequences are MDHEN and SYDVKM. CDR3 in DNA: TGTGCCAGCAGTTTGAACAGGGGGCGGGCTGAAGCTTTCTTT. Its protein product is CASSLNRGRAEAFF.

This clonotype was seen repeatedly, ten times or more. V is TRBV7-2 and J is TRBJ1-3, with TRBD1 matching 7 bases. The germline V gene encodes CDR1 SGHTA and CDR2 FQGNSA. V was clipped by 5 bases and J by 2 bases; unmatched bases: 3. This CDR3 is built from 14 residues. CDR3 amino acids: CASSPTGPGNTIYF. CDR3 coding DNA: TGTGCCAGCAGCCCGACAGGGCCTGGAAACACCATATATTTT.

The sample holds a few counts of this clonotype. The V call is TRBV5-8, the J call TRBJ2-4; 9 nucleotides agree with TRBD1. There are 13 residues in the CDR3. V lost 3 bases, J lost 9 bases, and 4 bases stayed unmatched. Germline CDR1 is SGHTS and CDR2 is YDEGEE. CDR3 amino acids: CASSWDREGIQYF. CDR3 coding DNA: TGTGCCAGCAGCTGGGACAGGGAGGGCATTCAGTACTTC.

This clonotype was seen repeatedly, ten times or more. The J gene is TRBJ2-1, the V gene TRBV3-1; either TRBD1 or TRBD2 may supply D (5 bases each). The CDR3 extends over 15 amino acids. V was shortened by 2 bases and J by 4 bases, with 12 bases between the two germline ends. CDR1 is LGHDT, CDR2 YNNKEL, per germline (reference sequence). The CDR3, as DNA: TGTGCCAGCAGCCAATGGGCAGGGACGTACAATGAGCAGTTCTTC. Amino acid sequence: CASSQWAGTYNEQFF.

The chain joins TRBV6-6 to TRBJ2-7; no firm D call. Germline V gene lookup returns CDR1 MNHNY and CDR2 SVGAGI (reference sequence). Between the trimmed V and J ends, which lost 0 bases and 6 bases, there was a span of 6 bases. The CDR3 totals 12 residues. The CDR3 loop is CASSYSRAEQYF. Here the CDR3 DNA reads TGTGCCAGCAGTTACTCACGGGCCGAGCAGTACTTC.

Many counts were recorded for this clonotype. The CDR3 sequence: CASSQGSTGSYEQYF. In DNA form, the CDR3 reads TGTGCCAGCAGCCAAGGGAGTACAGGGTCCTACGAGCAGTACTTC. The chain has TRBV4-2 and TRBJ2-7; possibly TRBD1 for D (6 bases). The germline V gene has CDR1 LGHNA and CDR2 YNFKEQ. The CDR3 spans 15 residues. Trimming cost V 1 base and J 1 base, with 11 bases left between them.